The clone carrying this T cell receptor (beta chain) was observed at least ten times. This sample is part of a study of T-cell reconstitution after alpha-beta-depleted transplantation in children. The authors prepared the TCRbeta library with unique molecular identifiers. Using its own MiXCR run on the PCR reads, TCRdb lists one record per CDR3 protein. The table lists around 400,000 distinct CDR3 sequences, approximately 11% of them singletons. Trimming stripped 7 bases from V and 2 bases from J, with 14 bases between. CDR3 length equals 14 residues. Per the germline V gene, CDR1 is SGHTA and CDR2 is FQGNSA.

The receptor's source is a human donor who donated a stem cell graft to a child with acute myeloid leukemia. The specimen comprised PBMCs from the stem cell graft donor, sampled from the stem cell graft. V and J are TRBV7-2 and TRBJ2-5; the D is unclear. The CDR3 DNA reads as TGTGCCAGCACCTGGGTGGCTGGGCAAGAGACCCAGTACTTC. It yields the protein CASTWVAGQETQYF.